This T cell receptor (beta chain) was observed in a study of blood T cell repertoires in COVID-19. Study-level background: Collection of acute and convalescent COVID-19 samples took place in the United States, Italy and Spain. T cells, B-cell-depleted T cells, or PBMCs supplied cDNA or gDNA.

The germline V gene encodes CDR1 SGHRS and CDR2 YFSETQ. V dropped 4 bases and J dropped 4; count of bases not matched to a gene: 7. The CDR3 has 15 residues. In the original workflow: Amplification from reference gene primers served as the basis for estimated nucleated cell counts. Sequencing was performed with immunoSEQ multiplex PCR; in TCRdb, only in-frame clones are kept and a portion is missing. V, J and clone size reflect that table, while D and trimming were determined from the DNA. This table holds approximately 250,000 clones, 75% to 85% found once. Sequenced input: peripheral blood. J is TRBJ1-4 and V is TRBV5-1, with 7 bases lining up with TRBD1. This clonotype originated in a man in his forties who had recovered from COVID-19. In nucleotides, the CDR3 is TGCGCCAGCAGCGCCGGGACAGACATTAATGAAAAACTGTTTTTT. Its translation is CASSAGTDINEKLFF.